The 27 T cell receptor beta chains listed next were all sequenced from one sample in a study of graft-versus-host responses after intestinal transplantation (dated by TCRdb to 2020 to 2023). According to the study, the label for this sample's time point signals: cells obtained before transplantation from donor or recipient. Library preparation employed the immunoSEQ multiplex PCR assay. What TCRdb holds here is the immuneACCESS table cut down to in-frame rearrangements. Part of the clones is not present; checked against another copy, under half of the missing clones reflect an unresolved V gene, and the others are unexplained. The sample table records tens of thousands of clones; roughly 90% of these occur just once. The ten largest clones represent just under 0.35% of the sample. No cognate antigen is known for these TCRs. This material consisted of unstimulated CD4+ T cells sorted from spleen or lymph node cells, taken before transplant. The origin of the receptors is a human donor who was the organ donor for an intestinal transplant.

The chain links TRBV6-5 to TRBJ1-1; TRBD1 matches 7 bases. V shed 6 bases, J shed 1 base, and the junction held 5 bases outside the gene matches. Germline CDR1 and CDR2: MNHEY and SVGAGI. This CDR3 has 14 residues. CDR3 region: CASSRHRGNTEAFF. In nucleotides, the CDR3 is TGTGCCAGCAGCAGACACAGGGGGAACACTGAAGCTTTCTTT.

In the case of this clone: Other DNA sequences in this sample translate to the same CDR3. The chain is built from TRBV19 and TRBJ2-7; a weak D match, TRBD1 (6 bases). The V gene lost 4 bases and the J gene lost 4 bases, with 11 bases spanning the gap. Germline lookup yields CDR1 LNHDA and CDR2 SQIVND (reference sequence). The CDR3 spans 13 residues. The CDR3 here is CASSNRVAYEQYF. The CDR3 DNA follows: TGTGCCAGTAGTAACAGGGTTGCGTACGAGCAGTACTTC.

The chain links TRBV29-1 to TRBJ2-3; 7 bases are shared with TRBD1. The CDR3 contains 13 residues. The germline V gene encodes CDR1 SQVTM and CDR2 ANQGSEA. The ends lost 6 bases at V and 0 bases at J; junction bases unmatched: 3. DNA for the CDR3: TGCAGCGTCCTGACAGGGAGCACAGATACGCAGTATTTT. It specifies CSVLTGSTDTQYF.

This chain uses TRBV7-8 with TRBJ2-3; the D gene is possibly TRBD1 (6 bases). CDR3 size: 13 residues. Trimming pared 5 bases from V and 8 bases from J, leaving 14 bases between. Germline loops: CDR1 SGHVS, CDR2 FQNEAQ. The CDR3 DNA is TGTGCCAGCAGCGCGACAGGCCTGCTTACGCAGTATTTT. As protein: CASSATGLLTQYF.

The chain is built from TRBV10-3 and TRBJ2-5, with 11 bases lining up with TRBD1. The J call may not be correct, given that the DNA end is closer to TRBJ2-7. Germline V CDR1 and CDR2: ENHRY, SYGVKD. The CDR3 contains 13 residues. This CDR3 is CAIRDRGRVEQYF. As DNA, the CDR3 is TGTGCCATCAGGGACAGGGGGCGTGTCGAGCAGTACTTC.

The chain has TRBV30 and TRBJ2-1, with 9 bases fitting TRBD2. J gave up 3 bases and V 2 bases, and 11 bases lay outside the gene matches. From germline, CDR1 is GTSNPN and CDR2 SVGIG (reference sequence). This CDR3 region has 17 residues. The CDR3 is CAWSYPTSGRNYNEQFF. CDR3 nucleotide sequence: TGTGCCTGGAGTTACCCAACGAGCGGGAGGAACTACAATGAGCAGTTCTTC. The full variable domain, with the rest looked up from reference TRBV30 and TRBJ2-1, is SQTIHQWPATLVQPVGSPLSLECTVEGTSNPNLYWYRQAAGRGLQLLFYSVGIGQISSEVPQNLSASRPQDRQFILSSKKLLLSDSGFYLCAWSYPTSGRNYNEQFFGPGTRLTVL.

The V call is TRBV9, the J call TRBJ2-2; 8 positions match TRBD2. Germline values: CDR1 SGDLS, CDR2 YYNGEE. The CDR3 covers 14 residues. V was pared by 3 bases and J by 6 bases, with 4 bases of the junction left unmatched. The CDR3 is CASSAGLASGELFF. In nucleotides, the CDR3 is TGTGCCAGCAGCGCCGGACTAGCATCCGGGGAGCTGTTTTTT.

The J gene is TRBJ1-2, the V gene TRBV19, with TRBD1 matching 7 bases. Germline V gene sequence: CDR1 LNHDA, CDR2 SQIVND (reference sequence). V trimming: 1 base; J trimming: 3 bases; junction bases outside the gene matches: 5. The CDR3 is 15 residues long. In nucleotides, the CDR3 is TGTGCCAGTAGTATAGCGGGGACAGCTTACTATGGCTACACCTTC. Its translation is CASSIAGTAYYGYTF. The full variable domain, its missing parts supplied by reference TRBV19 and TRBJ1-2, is DGGITQSPKYLFRKEGQNVTLSCEQNLNHDAMYWYRQDPGQGLRLIYYSQIVNDFQKGDIAEGYSVSREKKESFPLTVTSAQKNPTAFYLCASSIAGTAYYGYTFGSGTRLTVV.

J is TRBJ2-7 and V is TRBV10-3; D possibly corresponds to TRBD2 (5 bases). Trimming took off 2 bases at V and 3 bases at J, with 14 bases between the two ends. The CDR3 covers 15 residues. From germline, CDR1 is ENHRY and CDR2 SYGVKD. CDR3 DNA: TGTGCCATCAGTGAGGGAAGAGGAGGAGGCTACGAGCAGTACTTC. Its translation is CAISEGRGGGYEQYF.

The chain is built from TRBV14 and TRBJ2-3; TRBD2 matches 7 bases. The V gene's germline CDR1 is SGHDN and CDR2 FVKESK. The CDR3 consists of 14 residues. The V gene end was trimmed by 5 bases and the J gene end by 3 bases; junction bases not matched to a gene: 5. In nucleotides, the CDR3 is TGTGCCAGCAGCTTAACGCGGGGGACAGATACGCAGTATTTT. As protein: CASSLTRGTDTQYF.

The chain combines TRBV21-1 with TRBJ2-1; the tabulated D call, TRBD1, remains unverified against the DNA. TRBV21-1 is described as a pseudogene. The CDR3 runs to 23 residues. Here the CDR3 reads CASSKNRDRGILNLISSYNEQFF. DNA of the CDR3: TGTGCCAGCAGCAAAAACCGGGACAGGGGTATCCTTAATTTGATAAGCTCCTACAATGAGCAGTTCTTC.

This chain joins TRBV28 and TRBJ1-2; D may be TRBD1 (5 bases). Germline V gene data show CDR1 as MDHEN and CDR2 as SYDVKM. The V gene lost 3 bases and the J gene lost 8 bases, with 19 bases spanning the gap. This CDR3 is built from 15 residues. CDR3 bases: TGTGCCAGCAGTTTGTTCGAAAGGGGCGTGGGCGGCTACACCTTC. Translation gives CASSLFERGVGGYTF.

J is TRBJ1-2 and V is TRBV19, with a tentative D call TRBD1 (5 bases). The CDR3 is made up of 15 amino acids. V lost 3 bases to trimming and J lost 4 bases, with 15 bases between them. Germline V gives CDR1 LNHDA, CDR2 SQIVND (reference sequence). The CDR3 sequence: CASSIDSTSLYGYTF. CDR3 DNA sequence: TGTGCCAGTAGTATCGACAGCACCTCCCTCTATGGCTACACCTTC. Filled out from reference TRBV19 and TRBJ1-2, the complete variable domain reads DGGITQSPKYLFRKEGQNVTLSCEQNLNHDAMYWYRQDPGQGLRLIYYSQIVNDFQKGDIAEGYSVSREKKESFPLTVTSAQKNPTAFYLCASSIDSTSLYGYTFGSGTRLTVV.

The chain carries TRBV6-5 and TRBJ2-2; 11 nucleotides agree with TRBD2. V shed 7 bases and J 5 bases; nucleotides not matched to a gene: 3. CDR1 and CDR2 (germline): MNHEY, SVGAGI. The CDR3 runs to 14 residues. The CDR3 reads CASKLAGGTGELFF. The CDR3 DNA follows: TGTGCCAGCAAATTAGCGGGAGGGACCGGGGAGCTGTTTTTT.

CDR3 region: CASSRQQGLAGEETQYF. The CDR3 DNA reads as TGTGCCAGCAGCCGTCAACAGGGACTAGCGGGGGAAGAGACCCAGTACTTC. The rearrangement links TRBV4-2 to TRBJ2-5; 14 positions agree with TRBD2. V lost 4 bases and J lost 3; bases outside the gene matches: 7. The CDR3 spans 17 residues. CDR1 is LGHNA and CDR2 is YNFKEQ in the germline V gene.

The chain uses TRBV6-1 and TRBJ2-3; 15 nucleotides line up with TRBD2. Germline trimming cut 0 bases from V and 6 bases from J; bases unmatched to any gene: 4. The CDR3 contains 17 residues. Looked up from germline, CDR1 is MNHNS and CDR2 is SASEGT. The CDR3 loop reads CASSEARGLAGGDTQYF. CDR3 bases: TGTGCCAGCAGTGAAGCGCGGGGACTAGCGGGGGGTGATACGCAGTATTTT.

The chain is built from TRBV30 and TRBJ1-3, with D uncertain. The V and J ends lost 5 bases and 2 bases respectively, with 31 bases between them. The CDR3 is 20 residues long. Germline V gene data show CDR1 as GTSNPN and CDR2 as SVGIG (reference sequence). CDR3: CAWVPVVGEAVSKPGNTIYF. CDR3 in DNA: TGTGCCTGGGTGCCCGTTGTTGGGGAGGCGGTCTCTAAGCCTGGAAACACCATATATTTT.

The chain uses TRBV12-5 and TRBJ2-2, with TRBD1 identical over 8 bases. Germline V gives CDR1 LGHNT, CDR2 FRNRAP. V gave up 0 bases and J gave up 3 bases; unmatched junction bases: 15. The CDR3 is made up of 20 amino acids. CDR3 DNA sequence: TGTGCTAGTGGTTTGGTAGGTGGCAGGGGGCTGTTATTCGACACCGGGGAGCTGTTTTTT. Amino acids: CASGLVGGRGLLFDTGELFF.

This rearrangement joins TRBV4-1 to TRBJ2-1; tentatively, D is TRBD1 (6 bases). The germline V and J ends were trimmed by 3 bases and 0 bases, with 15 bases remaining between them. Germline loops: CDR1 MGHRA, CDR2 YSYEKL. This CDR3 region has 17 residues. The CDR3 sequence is CASSHRTVAYSYNEQFF. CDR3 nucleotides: TGCGCCAGCAGCCACCGGACAGTCGCTTACTCCTACAATGAGCAGTTCTTC.

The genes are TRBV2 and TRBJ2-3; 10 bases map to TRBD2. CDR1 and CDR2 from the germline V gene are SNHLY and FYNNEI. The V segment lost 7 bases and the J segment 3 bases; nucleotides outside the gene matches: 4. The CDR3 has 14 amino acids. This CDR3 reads CASKPGLATDTQYF. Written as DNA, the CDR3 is TGTGCCAGCAAACCGGGACTAGCGACAGATACGCAGTATTTT.

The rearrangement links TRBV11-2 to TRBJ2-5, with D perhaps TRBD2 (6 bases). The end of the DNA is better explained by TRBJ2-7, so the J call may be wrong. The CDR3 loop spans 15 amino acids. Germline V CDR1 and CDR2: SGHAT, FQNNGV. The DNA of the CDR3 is TGTGCCAGCAGCTTAAGAGGAGGGCATGCCTACGAGCAGTACTTC. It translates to CASSLRGGHAYEQYF.

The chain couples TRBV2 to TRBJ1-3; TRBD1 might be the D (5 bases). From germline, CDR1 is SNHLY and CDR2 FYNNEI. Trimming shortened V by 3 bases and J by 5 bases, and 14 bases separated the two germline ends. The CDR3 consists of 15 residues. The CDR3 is CASSDDSSLRNTIYF. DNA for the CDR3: TGTGCCAGCAGTGATGACAGCTCGTTACGAAACACCATATATTTT.

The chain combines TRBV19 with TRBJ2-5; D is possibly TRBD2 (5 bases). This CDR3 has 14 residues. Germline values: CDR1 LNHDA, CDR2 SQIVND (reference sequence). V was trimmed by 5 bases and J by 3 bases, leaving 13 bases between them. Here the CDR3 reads CASSPRMREETQYF. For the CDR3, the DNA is TGTGCCAGTAGTCCACGTATGCGGGAAGAGACCCAGTACTTC.

The CDR3 spells CASSQVRAADEQYF. In nucleotides, the CDR3 is TGCGCCAGCAGCCAAGTGCGAGCTGCGGACGAGCAGTACTTC. V is TRBV4-1 and J is TRBJ2-7; no clear D gene. V shed 1 base and J shed 5 bases, with 12 bases lying between them. Germline CDR1 MGHRA, CDR2 YSYEKL. This CDR3 spans 14 amino acids.

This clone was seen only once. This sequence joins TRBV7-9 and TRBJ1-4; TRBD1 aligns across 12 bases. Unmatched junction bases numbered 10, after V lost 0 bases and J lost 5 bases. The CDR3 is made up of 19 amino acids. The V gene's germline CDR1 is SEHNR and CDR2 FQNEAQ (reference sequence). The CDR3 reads CASSLAMTGTGGANEKLFF. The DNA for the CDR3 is TGTGCCAGCAGCTTAGCGATGACCGGGACAGGGGGCGCGAATGAAAAACTGTTTTTT.

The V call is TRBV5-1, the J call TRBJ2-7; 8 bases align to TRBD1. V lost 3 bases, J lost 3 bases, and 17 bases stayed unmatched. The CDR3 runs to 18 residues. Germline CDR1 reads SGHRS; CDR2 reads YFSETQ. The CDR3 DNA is TGCGCCAGCAGCTATTCGACAGGGGAAGAGTTGGTGTACTACGAGCAGTACTTC. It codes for CASSYSTGEELVYYEQYF.

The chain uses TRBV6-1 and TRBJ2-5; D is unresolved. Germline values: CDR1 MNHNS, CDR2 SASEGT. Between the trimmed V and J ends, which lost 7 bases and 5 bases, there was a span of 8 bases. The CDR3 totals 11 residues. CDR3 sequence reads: CASTGFETQYF. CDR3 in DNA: TGTGCCAGCACGGGTTTCGAGACCCAGTACTTC.